The 17 T cell receptor beta chains below were found in one sample sequenced in a study of neurological immune-mediated disorders. From the 5' RACE reads, TCRdb called clonotypes with MiXCR, one entry per CDR3 protein. Among just under 40,000 distinct CDR3 sequences listed, approximately 7.2% were seen once. Sequenced input: CD4+ T cells from blood. These receptors all stem from a man in his fifties in good health.

This clonotype was seen at least ten times. This chain connects TRBV4-1 to TRBJ2-5; D might be TRBD1 or TRBD2, each matching 5 bases. Germline lookup yields CDR1 MGHRA and CDR2 YSYEKL. This CDR3 comprises 15 residues. V was clipped by 2 bases and J by 1 base, with 11 bases between them. The CDR3 loop reads CASSQLPGTQETQYF. CDR3 DNA: TGCGCCAGCAGCCAACTCCCAGGGACCCAAGAGACCCAGTACTTC.

In its sample, this clonotype ranks as medium-sized. V and J are TRBV7-2 and TRBJ2-1; D call uncertain. This CDR3 contains 15 residues. Trimming shortened V by 5 bases and J by 2 bases, and 13 bases separated the two germline ends. The V gene's germline CDR1 is SGHTA and CDR2 FQGNSA. CDR3 protein: CASSGRPETYNEQFF. CDR3 sequence (DNA): TGTGCCAGCAGCGGCAGGCCCGAAACCTACAATGAGCAGTTCTTC.

This clonotype was counted at least ten times. The J gene is TRBJ2-3, the V gene TRBV25-1; D ambiguous. Trimming shortened V by 7 bases and J by 0 bases, and 11 bases separated the two germline ends. Looked up from germline, CDR1 is MGHDK and CDR2 is SYGVNS. The length of the CDR3 is 14 residues. CDR3 sequence (DNA): TGTGCCAGCACGGGCAGCGTTAGCACAGATACGCAGTATTTT. Encoded protein: CASTGSVSTDTQYF.

This clonotype was observed at least ten times. V usage is TRBV5-1 and J usage is TRBJ2-1; TRBD2 agrees at 9 bases. From germline, CDR1 is SGHRS and CDR2 YFSETQ. This CDR3 is 15 amino acids long. V lost 0 bases to trimming and J lost 3 bases; unmatched junction nucleotides: 1. CDR3 nucleotides: TGCGCCAGCAGCTTGGCACTAGCGGGCTACAATGAGCAGTTCTTC. Protein product: CASSLALAGYNEQFF.

This clonotype was seen at least ten times. J is TRBJ1-6 and V is TRBV7-2; no firm D call. Germline assignment: CDR1 SGHTA and CDR2 FQGNSA. V was trimmed by 1 base and J by 2 bases, leaving 3 bases between them. This CDR3 contains 14 residues. The CDR3 loop is CASSLETYNSPLHF. In DNA, the CDR3 is TGTGCCAGCAGCTTAGAGACCTATAATTCACCCCTCCACTTT. Looking up the rest from reference TRBV7-2 and TRBJ1-6 gives the full variable domain: GAGVSQSPSNKVTEKGKDVELRCDPISGHTALYWYRQSLGQGLEFLIYFQGNSAPDKSGLPSDRFSAERTGGSVSTLTIQRTQQEDSAVYLCASSLETYNSPLHFGNGTRLTVT.

The V call is TRBV7-2, the J call TRBJ2-1; 8 positions agree with TRBD1. The V gene's germline CDR1 is SGHTA and CDR2 FQGNSA. The CDR3 is 19 amino acids. J lost 4 bases, V lost 3 bases, and 17 bases had no gene match. In DNA form, the CDR3 reads TGTGCCAGCAGCTTGGCGGACAGGGCTTATCGGGTTCCGTACAATGAGCAGTTCTTC. Its translation: CASSLADRAYRVPYNEQFF.

Remarks on this clonotype: The junction departs from germline at one end; a sequencing error may be responsible. DNA of the CDR3: TGCAGTACTAGAGATGTAGCGGGAGGGGACAATGAGCAGTTCTTC. This gives the protein CSTRDVAGGDNEQFF. The V gene is TRBV20-1, the J gene TRBJ2-1; TRBD2 aligns across 11 bases. Germline V CDR1 and CDR2: DFQATT, SNEGSKA (reference sequence). The CDR3 covers 15 residues.

In its sample, this clonotype was seen many times. The V gene is TRBV20-1, the J gene TRBJ1-5; D unclear. The CDR3 is 13 amino acids. Per the germline V gene, CDR1 is DFQATT and CDR2 is SNEGSKA (reference sequence). Trimming left V 6 bases short and J 0 bases short, with 9 bases between. The CDR3 spells CSAGLHSNQPQHF. The CDR3 DNA follows: TGCAGTGCGGGTTTGCATAGCAATCAGCCCCAGCATTTT.

This clonotype was recorded at least ten times. The gene calls are TRBV7-3 and TRBJ2-7; 13 positions agree with TRBD2. The CDR3 runs 16 residues. V shed 0 bases and J 5 bases; nucleotides not matched to a gene: 4. Germline V gene data show CDR1 as SGHTA and CDR2 as FQGTGA. CDR3 sequence reads: CASSLTGTSGNHEQYF. The CDR3 DNA is TGTGCCAGCAGCTTAACGGGGACTAGCGGGAATCACGAGCAGTACTTC.

The chain has TRBV5-1 and TRBJ2-7; D is possibly TRBD2 (5 bases). Germline loops: CDR1 SGHRS, CDR2 YFSETQ. Trimming removed 2 bases from V and 2 bases from J, with 8 bases in between. There are 13 residues in the CDR3. The CDR3 region is CASSLPGTYEQYF. For the CDR3, the DNA is TGCGCCAGCAGCTTACCGGGAACCTACGAGCAGTACTTC.

With respect to this clonotype: Sequence at one end of the junction differs from germline and may be a read error. The V and J genes are TRBV15 and TRBJ1-1; D perhaps matches TRBD1 (6 bases). The CDR3 consists of 14 residues. Germline V CDR1 and CDR2: LNHNV, YYDKDF (reference sequence). CDR3 DNA: TGTGCAACCAATTTGGTCAGGGGGAACACTGAAGCTTTCTTT. Translating it yields CATNLVRGNTEAFF.

The sample holds many counts of this clonotype. The chain combines TRBV7-2 with TRBJ2-1; D is unresolved. Germline assignment: CDR1 SGHTA and CDR2 FQGNSA. This CDR3 spans 15 amino acids. V was pared by 5 bases and J by 0 bases, with 11 bases between. The CDR3: CASSPPIGSYNEQFF. The CDR3, as DNA: TGTGCCAGCAGCCCCCCAATCGGCTCCTACAATGAGCAGTTCTTC.

This clonotype is medium-sized. The chain links TRBV7-2 to TRBJ2-5; D is undetermined. Per germline, CDR1 SGHTA and CDR2 FQGNSA. Trimming left V 4 bases short and J 0 bases short, with 21 bases between. The CDR3 totals 18 residues. The CDR3 DNA is TGTGCCAGCAGCTCCCCTCCCGGGCGGACCAAGTACCAAGAGACCCAGTACTTC. It yields the protein CASSSPPGRTKYQETQYF.

In this sample, this clonotype turned up a few times. This CDR3 is CASSHRNTGELFF. Written as DNA, the CDR3 is TGTGCCAGCAGCCATAGGAACACCGGGGAGCTGTTTTTT. The chain carries TRBV3-1 and TRBJ2-2; D gene ambiguous. V was cut by 3 bases and J by 1 base, with 3 bases left in between. The CDR3 is 13 residues long. Germline V CDR1 and CDR2: LGHDT, YNNKEL (reference sequence). Using reference TRBV3-1 and TRBJ2-2 for the parts outside the CDR3, the full variable domain is DTAVSQTPKYLVTQMGNDKSIKCEQNLGHDTMYWYKQDSKKFLKIMFSYNNKELIINETVPNRFSPKSPDKAHLNLHINSLELGDSAVYFCASSHRNTGELFFGEGSRLTVL.

This clonotype has a count of ten or more. This sequence joins TRBV20-1 and TRBJ1-2, with D perhaps matching TRBD1 (5 bases). V lost 6 bases to trimming and J lost 4 bases, with 12 bases between them. This CDR3 has 12 residues. The V gene's germline CDR1 is DFQATT and CDR2 SNEGSKA (reference sequence). The DNA of the CDR3 is TGCAGTGCCTCGCCAGGGCCCTATGGCTACACCTTC. Its translation is CSASPGPYGYTF.

This clonotype occurred many times. The rearrangement links TRBV6-1 to TRBJ2-3, with no clear D. There are 15 residues in the CDR3. Trimming shortened V by 2 bases and J by 4 bases, and 13 bases separated the two germline ends. The germline V gene encodes CDR1 MNHNS and CDR2 SASEGT. This chain's CDR3 is CASSESAARADTQYF. CDR3 nucleotides: TGTGCCAGCAGTGAATCGGCCGCTCGGGCAGATACGCAGTATTTT.

In its sample, this clonotype was seen many times. The gene calls are TRBV11-2 and TRBJ1-5, with D perhaps TRBD1 (6 bases). V dropped 6 bases and J dropped 2 bases, with 8 bases sitting between them. The CDR3 is 13 amino acids. CDR1 is SGHAT and CDR2 is FQNNGV in the germline V gene. The CDR3 loop is CASSRGGNQPQHF. The DNA of the CDR3 is TGTGCCAGCAGTAGGGGGGGCAATCAGCCCCAGCATTTT.